These T cell receptor beta chains were read from a single sample in a study of blood T cell repertoires in COVID-19. Measured with immunoSEQ multiplex PCR; TCRdb has only the in-frame clones, and not every one. The table lists 120,000 to 150,000 clones, 84% of them singletons. Sequencing input: PBMCs or T cells enriched from blood (not recorded which). The origin of the receptors is a woman aged 50 to 60 who had been exposed to COVID-19. Each CDR3 is given with its conserved first and last residue. The order of the fields is clone size, D gene, J gene, V gene, CDR3 DNA, CDR3 protein. The D gene is left open where the match is weak. Rows give clone size only sometimes, using once, few, many, or a class for an expanded clone.

-,TRBD2,TRBJ2-1,TRBV14,TGTGCCAGCAGCCAAACACGGTCGGCCGGGACTAGCGGGATCTACAATGAGCAGTTCTTC,CASSQTRSAGTSGIYNEQFF
-,-,TRBJ2-7,TRBV6-5,TGTGCCAGCACCAGGACACCAGCGAGCTCCTACGAGCAGTACTTC,CASTRTPASSYEQYF
-,-,TRBJ2-5,TRBV9,TGTGCCAGCGCAGGGGAGACCCAGTACTTC,CASAGETQYF
-,-,TRBJ1-5,TRBV6-1,TGTGCCAGCAGTGAGGGGGGTGGGGGCAATCAGCCCCAGCATTTT,CASSEGGGGNQPQHF
-,-,TRBJ2-1,TRBV21-1,TGTGCCAGCAGCAAAAATGACAGGGGGAACAATGAGCAGTTCTTC,CASSKNDRGNNEQFF
-,-,TRBJ2-3,TRBV4-3,TGCGCCAGCAGCCAAAAGGGGACTTCTAGCACAGATACGCAGTATTTT,CASSQKGTSSTDTQYF
-,TRBD1,TRBJ1-5,TRBV6-1,TGTGCCAGCAGTGAAAGGACAGGGTTCAATCAGCCCCAGCATTTT,CASSERTGFNQPQHF
once,-,TRBJ2-2,TRBV6-2/TRBV6-3,TGTGCCAGCAGCCCCCTAGTTATGGCCGGGGAGCTGTTTTTT,CASSPLVMAGELFF
-,-,TRBJ1-6,TRBV6-4,TGTGCCAGTCGGGTGGAGCTAAATTCACCCCTCCACTTT,CASRVELNSPLHF
-,TRBD1,TRBJ1-2,TRBV6-2/TRBV6-3,TGTGCCAGCAGCGAACTCAGGGGGTATGGCTACACCTTC,CASSELRGYGYTF
-,-,TRBJ2-7,TRBV10-2,TGCGCCAGCAGTGAGTCGGGGGGGCGCAGGTCCTACGAGCAGTACTTC,CASSESGGRRSYEQYF
-,-,TRBJ1-5,TRBV6-6,TGTGCCAGCAGTTACGGGTCGGAGAATCAGCCCCAGCATTTT,CASSYGSENQPQHF
-,-,TRBJ1-6,TRBV10-3,TGTGCCACCCTGGACAGCGGTAATAATTCACCCCTCCACTTT,CATLDSGNNSPLHF
-,-,TRBJ2-5,TRBV21-1,TGTGCCAGCAGCAAAGGGGACAGGAATAAGAGAACCCAGTACTTC,CASSKGDRNKRTQYF
-,-,TRBJ2-1,TRBV12-2,TGTGCAAGTCGCTCGCCAGTCCAATCGGGACAGCGCTTCAATGAGCAGTTCTTC,CASRSPVQSGQRFNEQFF
-,-,TRBJ1-1,TRBV3-1/TRBV3-2,TGTGCCAGCAGCCCAAGACAGGCGCGGGAAGCTTTCTTT,CASSPRQAREAFF
-,TRBD1,TRBJ1-2,TRBV10-3,TGTGCCATCAGTGAGTTAAGTGGACAGGGGGTCGATGGCTACACCTTC,CAISELSGQGVDGYTF
-,-,TRBJ1-1,TRBV12-3/TRBV12-4,TGTGCCAGCATCCGCCAGGGAGGGACTGAAGCTTTCTTT,CASIRQGGTEAFF
-,TRBD1,TRBJ2-7,TRBV15,TGTGCCACCAGCCCCCCGGACAGGGCCTACGAGCAGTACTTC,CATSPPDRAYEQYF
-,TRBD1,TRBJ2-3,TRBV29-1,TGCAGCGCTGACAGGGCTATTTCCACAGATACGCAGTATTTT,CSADRAISTDTQYF